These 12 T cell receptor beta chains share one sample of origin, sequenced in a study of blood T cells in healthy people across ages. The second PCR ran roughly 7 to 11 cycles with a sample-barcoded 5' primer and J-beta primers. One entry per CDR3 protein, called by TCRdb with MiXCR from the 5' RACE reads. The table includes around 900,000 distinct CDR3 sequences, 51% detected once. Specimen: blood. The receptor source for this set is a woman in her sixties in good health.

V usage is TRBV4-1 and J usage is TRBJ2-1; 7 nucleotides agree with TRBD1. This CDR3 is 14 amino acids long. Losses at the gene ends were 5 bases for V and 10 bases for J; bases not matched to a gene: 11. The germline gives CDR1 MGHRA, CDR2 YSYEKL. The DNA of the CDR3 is TGCGCCAGCAGCAGGGGGCAGCCACCCTACGAGCAGTTCTTC. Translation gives CASSRGQPPYEQFF.

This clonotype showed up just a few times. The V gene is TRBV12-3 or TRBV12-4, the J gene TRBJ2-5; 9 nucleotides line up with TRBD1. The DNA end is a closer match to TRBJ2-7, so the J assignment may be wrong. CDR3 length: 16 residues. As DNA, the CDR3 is TGTGCCAGCAGCTTAAGGATGGCGGGACAGGGCTACGAGCAGTACTTC. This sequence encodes CASSLRMAGQGYEQYF.

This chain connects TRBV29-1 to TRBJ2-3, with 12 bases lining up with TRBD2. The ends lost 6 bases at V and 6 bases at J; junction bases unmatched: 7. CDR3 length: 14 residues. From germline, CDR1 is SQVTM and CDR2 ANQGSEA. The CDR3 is CSVGGLAGLDTQYF. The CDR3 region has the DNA TGCAGCGTCGGGGGACTAGCGGGTCTCGATACGCAGTATTTT.

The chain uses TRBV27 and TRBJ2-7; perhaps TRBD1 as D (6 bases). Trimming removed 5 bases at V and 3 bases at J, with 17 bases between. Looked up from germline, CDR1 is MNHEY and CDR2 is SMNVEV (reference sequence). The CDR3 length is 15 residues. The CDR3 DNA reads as TGTGCCAGCAGTCTTTCGGGACAACCTTTCTACGAGCAGTACTTC. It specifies CASSLSGQPFYEQYF.

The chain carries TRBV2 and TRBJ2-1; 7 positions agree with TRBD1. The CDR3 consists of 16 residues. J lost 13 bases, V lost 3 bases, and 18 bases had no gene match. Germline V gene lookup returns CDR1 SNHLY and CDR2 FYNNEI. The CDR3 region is CASSDADRAGQETQFF. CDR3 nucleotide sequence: TGTGCCAGCAGTGATGCCGACAGGGCAGGCCAAGAGACCCAGTTCTTC.

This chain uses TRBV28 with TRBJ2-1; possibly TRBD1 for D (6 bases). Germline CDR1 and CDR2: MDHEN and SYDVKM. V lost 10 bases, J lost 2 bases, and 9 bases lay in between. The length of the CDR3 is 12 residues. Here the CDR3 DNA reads TGTGCCACCAGGGGACCCTACAATGAGCAGTTCTTC. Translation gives CATRGPYNEQFF.

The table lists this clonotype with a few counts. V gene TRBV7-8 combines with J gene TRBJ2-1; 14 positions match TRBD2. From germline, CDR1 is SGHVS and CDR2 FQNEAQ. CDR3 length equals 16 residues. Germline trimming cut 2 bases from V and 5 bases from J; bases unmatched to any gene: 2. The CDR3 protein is CASSLRGLAGDNEQFF. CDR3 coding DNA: TGTGCCAGCAGCTTACGGGGACTAGCGGGAGACAATGAGCAGTTCTTC.

The CDR3 is CASSPRSSGTPQETQYF. DNA of the CDR3: TGCGCCAGCAGCCCAAGATCCAGCGGGACTCCCCAAGAGACCCAGTACTTC. The V call is TRBV4-1, the J call TRBJ2-5; 7 bases fit TRBD2. The CDR3 extends over 17 amino acids. Trimming took 4 bases from V and 1 from J; bases not matched to a gene: 12. In germline, CDR1 is MGHRA, CDR2 YSYEKL.

The chain's CDR3 is CASSQAYTDTQYF. Written as DNA, the CDR3 is TGTGCCAGCAGCCAAGCCTACACAGATACGCAGTATTTT. The chain recombines TRBV3-1 with TRBJ2-3; D unresolved. The CDR3 spans 13 residues. The V and J ends lost 1 base and 2 bases respectively, with 4 bases between them. Germline CDR1 LGHDT, CDR2 YNNKEL (reference sequence).

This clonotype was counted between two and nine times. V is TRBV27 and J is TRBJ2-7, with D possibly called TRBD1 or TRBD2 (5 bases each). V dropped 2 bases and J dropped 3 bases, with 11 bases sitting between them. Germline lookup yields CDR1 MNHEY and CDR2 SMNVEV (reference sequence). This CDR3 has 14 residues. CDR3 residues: CASSLAGTYYEQYF. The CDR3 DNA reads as TGTGCCAGCAGTTTAGCCGGGACGTACTACGAGCAGTACTTC.

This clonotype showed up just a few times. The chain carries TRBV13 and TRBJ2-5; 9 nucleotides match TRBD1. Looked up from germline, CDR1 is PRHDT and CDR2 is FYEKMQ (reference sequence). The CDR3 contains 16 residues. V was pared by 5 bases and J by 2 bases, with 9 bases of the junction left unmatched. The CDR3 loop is CASSIGTGREQETQYF. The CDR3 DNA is TGTGCCAGCAGCATCGGGACAGGGAGAGAACAAGAGACCCAGTACTTC.

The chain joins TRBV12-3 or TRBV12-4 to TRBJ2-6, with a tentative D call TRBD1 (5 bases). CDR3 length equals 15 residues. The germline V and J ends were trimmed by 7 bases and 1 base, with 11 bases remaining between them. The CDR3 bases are TGTGCCAGCACCGGCCCAGGGTCTGGGGCCAACGTCCTGACTTTC. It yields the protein CASTGPGSGANVLTF.